This T cell receptor beta chain appears in the sequencing data of a study of spatial heterogeneity in lung cancer. About the study: On average, each unique TCR and UMI combination appeared more than ten times in raw reads.

The time point here: sample taken at primary tumor resection. Tumor, nontumor lung or frozen PBMC supplied whole RNA that was sequenced unsorted. There were 72 donors, all of them untreated patients with early-stage non-small cell lung cancer. The CDR3 spans 13 residues. Deletions cut 5 bases from V and 4 bases from J, with 10 bases between. This clonotype was recorded many times. Every molecule of TCR cDNA had its own unique molecular identifier. Each CDR3 protein gets one entry after TCRdb re-called the 5' RACE reads with MiXCR. The sample lists fewer than 12,000 distinct CDR3 sequences, over 6.5% occurring once.

The chain couples TRBV12-3 or TRBV12-4 to TRBJ2-3; D gene ambiguous. Sequencing used PBMCs, obtained at surgery. The sequence derives from a male donor with early-stage non-small cell lung cancer. The CDR3 DNA reads as TGTGCCAGCAGTCCGGCTCTGGCAGATACGCAGTATTTT. This codes for CASSPALADTQYF.